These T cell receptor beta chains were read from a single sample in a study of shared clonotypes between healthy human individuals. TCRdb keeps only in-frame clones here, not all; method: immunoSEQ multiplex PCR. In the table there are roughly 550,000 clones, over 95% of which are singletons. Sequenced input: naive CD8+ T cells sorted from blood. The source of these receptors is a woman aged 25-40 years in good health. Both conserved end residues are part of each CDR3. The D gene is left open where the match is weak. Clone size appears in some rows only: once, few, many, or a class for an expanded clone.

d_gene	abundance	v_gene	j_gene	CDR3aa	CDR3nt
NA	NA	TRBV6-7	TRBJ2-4	CASSRPGPHRLQYF	TGTGCCAGCAGTCGTCCGGGACCCCATCGTCTTCAGTACTTC
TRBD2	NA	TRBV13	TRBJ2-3	CASSHPGLAGGPRGDTQYF	TGTGCCAGCAGCCACCCGGGACTAGCGGGAGGGCCTCGGGGAGATACGCAGTATTTT
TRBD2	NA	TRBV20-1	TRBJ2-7	CSLAGEREQYF	TGCAGCCTAGCGGGAGAACGGGAGCAGTACTTC
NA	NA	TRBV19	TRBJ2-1	CASSIISGAVYNEQFF	TGTGCCAGTAGTATTATTTCGGGGGCCGTCTACAATGAGCAGTTCTTC
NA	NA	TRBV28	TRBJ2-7	CASSLFGYEQYF	TGTGCCAGCAGTTTATTTGGCTACGAGCAGTACTTC
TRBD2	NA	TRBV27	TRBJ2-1	CASSLSYLAGLNEQFF	TGTGCCAGCAGTTTATCTTATCTAGCGGGTCTTAATGAGCAGTTCTTC
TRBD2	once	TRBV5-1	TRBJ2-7	CASSYPTGSSGIHEQYF	TGCGCCAGCAGCTACCCAACCGGGAGTAGCGGGATTCACGAGCAGTACTTC
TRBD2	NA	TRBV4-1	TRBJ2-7	CASSHRTSGYEQYF	TGCGCCAGCAGCCATAGGACTAGCGGTTACGAGCAGTACTTC
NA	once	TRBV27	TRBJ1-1	CASSPPGGLLTEAFF	TGTGCCAGCAGTCCCCCGGGGGGTCTGTTAACTGAAGCTTTCTTT
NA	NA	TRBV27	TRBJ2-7	CASSLLGRYEQYF	TGTGCCAGCAGTTTACTCGGACGCTACGAGCAGTACTTC
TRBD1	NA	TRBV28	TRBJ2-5	CASSPTGQETQYF	TGTGCCAGCAGTCCGACAGGGCAAGAGACCCAGTACTTC
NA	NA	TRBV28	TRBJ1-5	CASSPRGRQPQHF	TGTGCCAGCAGCCCCAGGGGCCGTCAGCCCCAGCATTTT
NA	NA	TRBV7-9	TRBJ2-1	CASSLVSGWEEQFF	TGTGCCAGCAGCTTAGTCTCTGGGTGGGAAGAGCAGTTCTTC
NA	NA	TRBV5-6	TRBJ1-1	CASSLAPAGLGALPEAFF	TGTGCCAGCAGCTTGGCGCCCGCGGGGTTGGGAGCCCTCCCTGAAGCTTTCTTT
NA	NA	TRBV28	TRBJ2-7	CATQTEVRAPEQYF	TGTGCCACCCAGACTGAGGTCAGGGCCCCCGAGCAGTACTTC
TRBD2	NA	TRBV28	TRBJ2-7	CASRGLADYEQYF	TGTGCCAGCAGAGGACTAGCTGACTACGAGCAGTACTTC